This is a list of T cell receptor beta chains from one sample in a study of blood T cell repertoires in COVID-19. Repertoires were generated with immunoSEQ multiplex PCR, while TCRdb's copy carries only in-frame clones and drops some. There are 55,000 or so clones in the sample; 79% occur only once, and roughly 3% lies in the top ten. Material for sequencing was peripheral blood. These receptors all come from a man aged 60-69 years with acute or convalescent COVID-19. The CDR3 runs from the conserved cysteine through the conserved F or W. A D gene is named only where the DNA matches it firmly. For some rows the clone size is stated as once, few or many, or as a class when expanded; others skip it.

clone_size	d_call	v_call	j_call	cdr3_aa	cdr3_nt
.	.	TRBV11-2	TRBJ2-2	CASSLGSNTGELFF	TGTGCCAGCAGCCTGGGCTCGAACACCGGGGAGCTGTTTTTT
.	.	TRBV18	TRBJ1-4	CASSRAAGNEKLFF	TGTGCCAGCTCAAGGGCGGCGGGTAATGAAAAACTGTTTTTT
.	TRBD1	TRBV29-1	TRBJ1-2	CSVEHRGDGYTF	TGCAGCGTTGAACACAGGGGGGATGGCTACACCTTC
few	.	TRBV4-2	TRBJ2-2	CASSSRSGFATGELFF	TGTGCCAGCAGCTCAAGGTCAGGGTTCGCCACCGGGGAGCTGTTTTTT
.	.	TRBV19	TRBJ1-3	CASSIIWMTDTGNTIYF	TGTGCCAGTAGTATTATATGGATGACAGACACTGGAAACACCATATATTTT
.	TRBD2	TRBV19	TRBJ2-3	CASRMDVAGGLRDTQYF	TGTGCCAGTAGGATGGATGTAGCGGGGGGGCTGAGAGATACGCAGTATTTT
.	.	TRBV2	TRBJ1-1	CASSVDFEAFF	TGTGCCAGCAGTGTGGACTTTGAAGCTTTCTTT
.	TRBD1	TRBV29-1	TRBJ2-7	CSATGDNYEQYF	TGCAGCGCGACAGGGGACAACTACGAGCAGTACTTC
.	TRBD1	TRBV5-1	TRBJ1-4	CASSIYPGQGDEKLFF	TGCGCCAGCAGCATATACCCGGGACAGGGGGACGAAAAACTGTTTTTT
.	TRBD1	TRBV24-1	TRBJ1-2	CATSDPTSPQGDGYTF	TGTGCCACCAGTGATCCTACCTCCCCTCAGGGGGATGGCTACACCTTC
.	TRBD1	TRBV4-1	TRBJ1-2	CASRGTGSDGYTF	TGCGCCAGCAGAGGGACAGGGAGTGATGGCTACACCTTC
.	.	TRBV6-6	TRBJ1-6	CASSLLQDQSPLHF	TGTGCCAGCAGCCTATTACAGGACCAGTCACCCCTCCACTTT
.	.	TRBV6-6	TRBJ1-4	CASTLGAINEKLFF	TGTGCCAGCACCCTTGGGGCGATTAATGAAAAACTGTTTTTT
.	.	TRBV7-2	TRBJ2-6	CASSSGQSGANVLTF	TGTGCCAGCAGCTCCGGACAATCTGGGGCCAACGTCCTGACTTTC
.	.	TRBV5-1	TRBJ2-1	CASSFVPGHTYNEQFF	TGCGCCAGCAGCTTCGTGCCGGGACATACCTACAATGAGCAGTTCTTC
.	TRBD2	TRBV19	TRBJ2-7	CASSISGGPYEQYF	TGTGCCAGTAGTATTAGCGGGGGGCCCTACGAGCAGTACTTC
.	.	TRBV4-1	TRBJ2-1	CASSSKSTGLDNEQFF	TGCGCCAGCAGCTCCAAGTCCACGGGACTGGACAATGAGCAGTTCTTC
.	.	TRBV2	TRBJ1-1	CASSVAEGTEAFF	TGTGCCAGCAGTGTGGCTGAGGGCACTGAAGCTTTCTTT
once	TRBD1	TRBV19	TRBJ1-4	CASGAGGKGSEKLFF	TGTGCCAGTGGGGCAGGGGGCAAGGGAAGCGAAAAACTGTTTTTT
once	TRBD1	TRBV19	TRBJ1-5	CASRPGQANQPQHF	TGTGCCAGTCGGCCCGGACAGGCCAATCAGCCCCAGCATTTT
.	.	TRBV2	TRBJ2-3	CASSEFYSLTSTDTQYF	TGTGCCAGCAGTGAATTTTACAGTCTCACTAGCACAGATACGCAGTATTTT
once	.	TRBV6-5	TRBJ1-2	CASSSDGALYGYTF	TGTGCCAGCAGTTCAGACGGAGCCCTCTATGGCTACACCTTC
.	.	TRBV5-5	TRBJ1-1	CASSLAWRDEAFF	TGTGCCAGCAGCTTGGCCTGGAGGGATGAAGCTTTCTTT
.	.	TRBV11-2	TRBJ2-7	CASITPGAGEQYF	TGTGCCAGCATCACCCCAGGGGCAGGAGAGCAGTACTTC
.	TRBD1	TRBV7-9	TRBJ1-4	CASSQPGQGNEKLFF	TGTGCCAGCAGTCAACCGGGACAGGGGAATGAAAAACTGTTTTTT
many	TRBD1	TRBV6-1	TRBJ1-3	CASSEEPGGFHSGNTIYF	TGTGCCAGCAGTGAGGAGCCAGGGGGCTTTCACTCTGGAAACACCATATATTTT
few	.	TRBV30	TRBJ1-1	CAFSGGARYTEAFF	TGTGCCTTCTCCGGAGGGGCGAGGTACACTGAAGCTTTCTTT
.	TRBD1	TRBV11-2	TRBJ1-1	CASSFGRQGDTEAFF	TGTGCCAGCAGCTTCGGTAGACAGGGTGACACTGAAGCTTTCTTT
.	TRBD1	TRBV2	TRBJ1-1	CASGQVDTEAFF	TGTGCCAGCGGACAGGTAGACACTGAAGCTTTCTTT
few	.	TRBV5-1	TRBJ1-1	CASSLDSSHAEAFF	TGCGCCAGCAGCTTGGACAGTTCGCACGCTGAAGCTTTCTTT
.	.	TRBV24-1	TRBJ1-1	CATSDWALKAFF	TGTGCCACCAGTGATTGGGCACTTAAAGCTTTCTTT
.	.	TRBV29-1	TRBJ2-3	CSVEGDSDTQYF	TGCAGCGTTGAGGGAGACTCGGATACGCAGTATTTT
.	TRBD1	TRBV23-1	TRBJ2-3	CASSQPNLTGTGGGPDTQYF	TGCGCCAGCAGTCAACCCAATCTCACCGGGACAGGGGGTGGGCCAGATACGCAGTATTTT
.	.	TRBV5-1	TRBJ2-5	CASSLEAGVLKTQYF	TGCGCCAGCAGCTTGGAAGCAGGGGTATTAAAGACCCAGTACTTC
.	TRBD2	TRBV7-9	TRBJ2-2	CASSSFSGVLTGELFF	TGTGCCAGCAGCTCATTTAGCGGGGTTCTCACCGGGGAGCTGTTTTTT
.	.	TRBV9	TRBJ2-7	CASSPAEGNPRENEQYF	TGTGCCAGCAGCCCCGCTGAGGGTAACCCACGGGAGAACGAGCAGTACTTC
.	TRBD1	TRBV9	TRBJ2-1	CASSLRTGAGYGNEQFF	TGTGCCAGCAGCCTCCGGACAGGGGCCGGTTATGGCAATGAGCAGTTCTTC
.	.	TRBV27	TRBJ1-6	CASSRGGMQGSSYNSPLHF	TGTGCCAGCAGTCGGGGGGGAATGCAAGGGAGCTCCTATAATTCACCCCTCCACTTT
.	TRBD2	TRBV2	TRBJ2-2	CASTGDPGLAGRPGGWGLFF	TGTGCCAGCACCGGAGATCCGGGACTAGCGGGGCGGCCCGGAGGTTGGGGGCTGTTTTTT
.	.	TRBV19	TRBJ1-2	CASSIDVAGDRDGYTF	TGTGCCAGTAGTATAGATGTGGCAGGGGATCGGGATGGCTACACCTTC
.	TRBD1	TRBV4-1	TRBJ1-4	CASSQIRGNTEKLFF	TGCGCCAGCAGCCAAATCAGGGGGAATACTGAAAAACTGTTTTTT
once	.	TRBV4-2	TRBJ1-2	CASSQEQFGSHRRVGYTF	TGTGCCAGCAGCCAAGAACAATTCGGGTCACACCGGAGGGTTGGCTACACCTTC
.	.	TRBV11-2	TRBJ2-1	CASSLDRTRGNEQFF	TGTGCCAGCAGCTTAGATCGCACCAGGGGAAATGAGCAGTTCTTC
.	.	TRBV5-1	TRBJ2-6	CASSLITGANVLTF	TGCGCCAGCAGCTTGATTACTGGGGCCAACGTCCTGACTTTC
.	.	TRBV6-6	TRBJ1-6	CASSFDLGDSPLHF	TGTGCCAGCAGTTTTGATTTAGGGGATTCACCCCTCCACTTT
.	TRBD1	TRBV9	TRBJ1-3	CASSWDREGNTIYF	TGTGCCAGCAGCTGGGACAGGGAGGGAAACACCATATATTTT
.	TRBD1	TRBV28	TRBJ1-5	CASSLGGQINQPQHF	TGTGCCAGCAGTTTGGGGGGACAGATCAATCAGCCCCAGCATTTT
.	.	TRBV9	TRBJ1-3	CASSGVGGANTIYF	TGTGCCAGCAGCGGTGTTGGAGGGGCAAACACCATATATTTT
.	TRBD2	TRBV24-1	TRBJ2-3	CATSDRTSGARDTQYF	TGTGCCACCAGTGATCGGACTAGCGGGGCGAGGGATACGCAGTATTTT
.	TRBD1	TRBV6-6	TRBJ1-1	CAISVAGGLEAFF	TGTGCCATCTCGGTAGCAGGGGGCCTTGAAGCTTTCTTT